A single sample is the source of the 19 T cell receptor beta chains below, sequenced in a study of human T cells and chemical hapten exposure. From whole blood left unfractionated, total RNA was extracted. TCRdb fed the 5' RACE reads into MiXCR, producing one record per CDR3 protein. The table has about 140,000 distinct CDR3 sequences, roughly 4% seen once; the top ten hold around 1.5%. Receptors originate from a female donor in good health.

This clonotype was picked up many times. CDR3 DNA: TGTGCCAGCAGCCTTACAGCGGGGGGGCTGGGGGCCAAACCGCGATACAATGAGCAGTTCTTC. Its protein is CASSLTAGGLGAKPRYNEQFF. The chain couples TRBV3-1 to TRBJ2-1, with 10 nucleotides matching TRBD2. Germline trimming cut 4 bases from V and 4 bases from J; bases unmatched to any gene: 22. The V gene's germline CDR1 is LGHDT and CDR2 YNNKEL (reference sequence). CDR3 length equals 21 residues.

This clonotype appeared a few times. The CDR3, as DNA: TGTGCCACCAGTGCAGTAACTGCCGGACACCCGACTAAGGGGCAGTACTTC. It encodes CATSAVTAGHPTKGQYF. The V call is TRBV24-1, the J call TRBJ2-7; TRBD1 or TRBD2 may be the D gene (5 bases each). CDR3 length equals 17 residues. V gave up 5 bases and J gave up 9 bases, with 28 bases separating them. The V gene's germline CDR1 is KGHDR and CDR2 SFDVKD.

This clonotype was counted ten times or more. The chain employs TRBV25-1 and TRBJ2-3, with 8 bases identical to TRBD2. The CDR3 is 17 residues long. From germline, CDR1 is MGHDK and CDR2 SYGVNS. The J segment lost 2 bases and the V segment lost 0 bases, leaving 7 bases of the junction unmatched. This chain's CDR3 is CASSEYGRAGYTDTQYF. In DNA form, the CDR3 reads TGTGCCAGCAGTGAATACGGGAGGGCCGGGTACACAGATACGCAGTATTTT.

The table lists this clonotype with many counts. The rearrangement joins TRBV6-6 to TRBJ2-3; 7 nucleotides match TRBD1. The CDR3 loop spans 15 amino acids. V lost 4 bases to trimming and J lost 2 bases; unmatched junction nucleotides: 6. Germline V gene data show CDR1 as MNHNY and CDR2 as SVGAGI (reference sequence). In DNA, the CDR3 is TGTGCCAGCAGTTGGACAGGCCCCCCCACAGATACGCAGTATTTT. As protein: CASSWTGPPTDTQYF.

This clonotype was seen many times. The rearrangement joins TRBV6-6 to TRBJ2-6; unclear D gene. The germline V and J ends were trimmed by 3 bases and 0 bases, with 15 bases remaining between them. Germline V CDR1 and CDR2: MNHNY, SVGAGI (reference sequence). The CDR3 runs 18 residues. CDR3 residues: CASSYFFTESSGANVLTF. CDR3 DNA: TGTGCCAGCAGTTATTTCTTTACTGAGAGCTCTGGGGCCAACGTCCTGACTTTC.

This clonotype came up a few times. The CDR3 DNA sequence: TGTGCCAGCAGTTCAAACAGGGGGGCCTACGAGCAGTACTTC. Protein product: CASSSNRGAYEQYF. The J gene is TRBJ2-7, the V gene TRBV12-3 or TRBV12-4; TRBD1 matches 8 bases. This CDR3 contains 14 residues. V trimming: 4 bases; J trimming: 2 bases; junction bases outside the gene matches: 4.

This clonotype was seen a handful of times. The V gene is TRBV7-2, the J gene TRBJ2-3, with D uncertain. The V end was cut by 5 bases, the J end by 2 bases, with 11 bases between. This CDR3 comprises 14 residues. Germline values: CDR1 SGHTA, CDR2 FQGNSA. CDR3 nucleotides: TGTGCCAGCAGCGCAGACCGGTACACAGATACGCAGTATTTT. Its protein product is CASSADRYTDTQYF. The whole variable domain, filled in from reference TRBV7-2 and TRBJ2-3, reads GAGVSQSPSNKVTEKGKDVELRCDPISGHTALYWYRQSLGQGLEFLIYFQGNSAPDKSGLPSDRFSAERTGGSVSTLTIQRTQQEDSAVYLCASSADRYTDTQYFGPGTRLTVL.

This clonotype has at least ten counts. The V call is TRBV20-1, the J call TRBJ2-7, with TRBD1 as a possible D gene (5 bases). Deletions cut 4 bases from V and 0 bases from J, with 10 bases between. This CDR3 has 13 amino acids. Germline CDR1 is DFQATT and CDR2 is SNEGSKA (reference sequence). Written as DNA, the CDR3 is TGCAGTGCTACCGACAGCAGCTCCTACGAGCAGTACTTC. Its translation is CSATDSSSYEQYF.

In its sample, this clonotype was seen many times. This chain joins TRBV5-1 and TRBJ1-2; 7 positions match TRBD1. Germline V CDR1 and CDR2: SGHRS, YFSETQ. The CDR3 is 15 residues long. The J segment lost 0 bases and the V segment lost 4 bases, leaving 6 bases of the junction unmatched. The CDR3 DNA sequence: TGCGCCAGCAGCCTGCGGACAGGCCCTAACTATGGCTACACCTTC. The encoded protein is CASSLRTGPNYGYTF.

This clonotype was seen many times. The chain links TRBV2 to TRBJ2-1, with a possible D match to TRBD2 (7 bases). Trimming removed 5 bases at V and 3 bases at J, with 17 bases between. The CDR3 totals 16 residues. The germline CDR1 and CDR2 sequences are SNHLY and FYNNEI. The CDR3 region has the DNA TGTGCCAGCAGTACCCCCCCGGGGGGCTTCTACAATGAGCAGTTCTTC. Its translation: CASSTPPGGFYNEQFF.

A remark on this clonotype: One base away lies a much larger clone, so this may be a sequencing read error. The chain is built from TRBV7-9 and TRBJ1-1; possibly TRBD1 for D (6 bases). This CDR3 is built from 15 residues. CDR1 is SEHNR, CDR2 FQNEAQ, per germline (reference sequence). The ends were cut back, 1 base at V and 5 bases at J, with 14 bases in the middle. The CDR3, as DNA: TGTGCCAGCAGCTTAGTGTTCAGGGGCGGGACTGAAGCTTTCTTT. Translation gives CASSLVFRGGTEAFF.

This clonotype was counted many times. In DNA form, the CDR3 reads TGCGCCAGCAGCTTGTACGGGGGCGACGGACTTAATGAAAAACTGTTTTTT. Translating it yields CASSLYGGDGLNEKLFF. The chain is built from TRBV5-1 and TRBJ1-4; D possibly corresponds to TRBD1 (6 bases). CDR1 is SGHRS and CDR2 is YFSETQ in the germline V gene. V was clipped by 1 base and J by 4 bases, with 17 bases between them. The CDR3 runs 17 residues.

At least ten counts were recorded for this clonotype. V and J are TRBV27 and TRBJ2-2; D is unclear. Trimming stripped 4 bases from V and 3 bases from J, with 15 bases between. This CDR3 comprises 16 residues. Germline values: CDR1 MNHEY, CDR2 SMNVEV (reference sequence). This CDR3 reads CASSSTVISHTGELFF. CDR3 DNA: TGTGCCAGCAGTTCCACAGTGATATCCCACACCGGGGAGCTGTTTTTT.

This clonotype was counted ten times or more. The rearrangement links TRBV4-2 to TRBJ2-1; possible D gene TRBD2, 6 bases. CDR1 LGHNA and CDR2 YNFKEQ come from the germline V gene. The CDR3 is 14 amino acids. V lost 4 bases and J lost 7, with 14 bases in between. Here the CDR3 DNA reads TGTGCCAGCAGCCGGCCGGGACTTGGAAATGAGCAGTTCTTC. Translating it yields CASSRPGLGNEQFF.

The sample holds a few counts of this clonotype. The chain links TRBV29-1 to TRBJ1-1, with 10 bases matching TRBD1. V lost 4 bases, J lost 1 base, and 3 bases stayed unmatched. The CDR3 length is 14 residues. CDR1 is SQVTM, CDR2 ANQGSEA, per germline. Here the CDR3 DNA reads TGCAGCGTTGGACAGGGGGCGCGGAACACTGAAGCTTTCTTT. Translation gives CSVGQGARNTEAFF.

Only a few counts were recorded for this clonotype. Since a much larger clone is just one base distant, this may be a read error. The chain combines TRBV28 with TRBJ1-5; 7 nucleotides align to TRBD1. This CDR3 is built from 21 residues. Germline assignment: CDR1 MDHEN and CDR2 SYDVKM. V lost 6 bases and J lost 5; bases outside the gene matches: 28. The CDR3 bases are TGTGCCAGCAGAAAACGGTGGGGGCATCGACAGGGCGGGAACCGAGATCAGCCCCAGCATTTT. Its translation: CASRKRWGHRQGGNRDQPQHF.

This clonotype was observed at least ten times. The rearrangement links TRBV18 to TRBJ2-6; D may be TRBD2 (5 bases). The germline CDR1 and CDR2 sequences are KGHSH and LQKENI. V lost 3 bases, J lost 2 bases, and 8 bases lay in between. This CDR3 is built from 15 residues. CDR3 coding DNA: TGTGCCAGCTCACCCTTGGGAGCTGGGGCCAACGTCCTGACTTTC. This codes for CASSPLGAGANVLTF.

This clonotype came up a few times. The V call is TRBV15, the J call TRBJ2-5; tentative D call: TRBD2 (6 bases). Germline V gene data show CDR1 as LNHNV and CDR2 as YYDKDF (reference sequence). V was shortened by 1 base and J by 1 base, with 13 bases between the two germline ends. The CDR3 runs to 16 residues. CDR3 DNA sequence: TGTGCCACCAGCAGAGGTCTTCTAGCGATCCAAGAGACCCAGTACTTC. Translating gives CATSRGLLAIQETQYF.

In DNA form, the CDR3 reads TGCAGCGTGCTCGGGGGCCACTCCTACGAGCAGTACTTC. Its protein product is CSVLGGHSYEQYF. The V and J genes are TRBV29-1 and TRBJ2-7; D may match TRBD1 or TRBD2 (6 bases each). Per germline, CDR1 SQVTM and CDR2 ANQGSEA. This CDR3 has 13 residues. The ends were cut back, 6 bases at V and 0 bases at J, with 12 bases in the middle.